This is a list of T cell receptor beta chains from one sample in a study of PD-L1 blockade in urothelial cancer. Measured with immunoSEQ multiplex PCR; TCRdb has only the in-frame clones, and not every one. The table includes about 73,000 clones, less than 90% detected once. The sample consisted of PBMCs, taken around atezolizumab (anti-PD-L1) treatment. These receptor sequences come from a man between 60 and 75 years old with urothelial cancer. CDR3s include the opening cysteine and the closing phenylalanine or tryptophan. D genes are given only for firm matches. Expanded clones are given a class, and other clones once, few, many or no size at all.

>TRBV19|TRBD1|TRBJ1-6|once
CASTTGTDGSPLHF
TGTGCCAGTACGACCGGGACAGACGGTTCACCCCTCCACTTT
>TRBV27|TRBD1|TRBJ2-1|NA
CASSLPGGYNEQFF
TGTGCCAGCAGTTTACCAGGGGGATACAATGAGCAGTTCTTC
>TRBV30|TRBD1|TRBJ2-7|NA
CAWSASGTGGYEQYF
TGTGCCTGGAGTGCCTCCGGGACAGGGGGCTACGAGCAGTACTTC
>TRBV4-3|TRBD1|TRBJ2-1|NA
CASSQSHRGTYNEQFF
TGCGCCAGCAGCCAATCACACAGGGGAACCTACAATGAGCAGTTCTTC
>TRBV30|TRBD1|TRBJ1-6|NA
CAWSWRDRDSPLHF
TGTGCCTGGAGCTGGCGGGACAGGGATTCACCCCTCCACTTT
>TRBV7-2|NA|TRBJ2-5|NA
CASSIGPSSGTQYF
TGTGCCAGCAGCATAGGGCCTTCCTCAGGGACCCAGTACTTC
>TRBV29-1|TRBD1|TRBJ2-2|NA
CSVVPPPGQGDTGELFF
TGCAGCGTTGTTCCGCCGCCGGGACAGGGCGACACCGGGGAGCTGTTTTTT
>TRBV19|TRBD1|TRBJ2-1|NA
CASRTTGAIYNEQFF
TGTGCCAGTAGGACTACAGGGGCGATCTACAATGAGCAGTTCTTC
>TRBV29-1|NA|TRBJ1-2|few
CSVEPIGRGGYTF
TGCAGCGTTGAACCCATCGGCCGAGGTGGCTACACCTTC
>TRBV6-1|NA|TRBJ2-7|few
CASSVERKYEQYF
TGTGCCAGCAGTGTCGAGAGAAAGTACGAGCAGTACTTC
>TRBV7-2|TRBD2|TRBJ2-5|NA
CASSSGTSVETQYF
TGTGCCAGCAGCTCAGGGACTAGCGTAGAGACCCAGTACTTC
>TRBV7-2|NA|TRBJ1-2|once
CASSLSSNYGYTF
TGTGCCAGCAGCTTAAGCTCTAACTATGGCTACACCTTC
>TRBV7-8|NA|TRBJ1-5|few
CASSSEIGKGASIHQPQHF
TGTGCCAGCAGCTCCGAGATAGGGAAAGGGGCGTCTATCCATCAGCCCCAGCATTTT
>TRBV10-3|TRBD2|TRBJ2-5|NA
CAIRNSGGPETQYF
TGTGCCATCAGGAATAGCGGGGGGCCAGAGACCCAGTACTTC
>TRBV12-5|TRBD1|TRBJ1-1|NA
CASGLVLTGLNTEAFF
TGTGCTAGTGGTTTGGTACTGACAGGGCTGAACACTGAAGCTTTCTTT
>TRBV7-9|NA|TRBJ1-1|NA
CASSRTTGILNPFF
TGTGCCAGCTCCCGCACTACAGGGATTTTAAACCCTTTCTTT
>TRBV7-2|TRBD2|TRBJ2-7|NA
CASSPEAGVAYEQYF
TGTGCCAGCAGCCCCGAAGCGGGAGTAGCCTACGAGCAGTACTTC
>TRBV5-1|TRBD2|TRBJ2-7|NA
CASSLDQRGVPYEQYF
TGCGCCAGCAGCTTGGATCAGCGGGGGGTACCCTACGAGCAGTACTTC
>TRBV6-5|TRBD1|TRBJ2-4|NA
CASSSGQGQAKNIQYF
TGTGCCAGCAGTTCAGGACAGGGCCAAGCCAAAAACATTCAGTACTTC
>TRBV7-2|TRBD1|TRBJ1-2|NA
CASSSQGQGNYGYTF
TGTGCCAGCAGCTCCCAGGGACAGGGAAACTATGGCTACACCTTC
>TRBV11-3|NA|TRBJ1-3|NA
CASSQEQRDTIYF
TGTGCCAGCAGCCAAGAACAACGGGACACCATATATTTT
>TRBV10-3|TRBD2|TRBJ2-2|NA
CAIGGGLAASTGELFF
TGTGCCATCGGTGGAGGACTAGCGGCCTCCACCGGGGAGCTGTTTTTT
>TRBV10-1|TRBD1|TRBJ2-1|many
CASSEGTAYNEQFF
TGCGCCAGCAGTGAGGGGACAGCTTACAATGAGCAGTTCTTC
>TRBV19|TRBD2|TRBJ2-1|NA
CASSITGTSGSNEQFF
TGTGCCAGTAGTATAACCGGGACTAGCGGGAGTAATGAGCAGTTCTTC
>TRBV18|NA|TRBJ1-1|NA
CASSPRLEANTEAFF
TGTGCCAGCTCACCACGTCTCGAGGCGAACACTGAAGCTTTCTTT
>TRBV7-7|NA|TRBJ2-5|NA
CASSLMGGQETQYF
TGTGCCAGCAGCTTAATGGGGGGGCAGGAGACCCAGTACTTC